A single TCR beta chain is shown here with its context. This specimen belongs to a study of T cell responses to AZD1222 COVID-19 vaccine. Germline V gives CDR1 LNHDA, CDR2 SQIVND (reference sequence). The V gene end was trimmed by 8 bases and the J gene end by 7 bases; junction bases not matched to a gene: 8. This CDR3 is built from 13 residues. Sequenced by immunoSEQ multiplex PCR; TCRdb stores in-frame clones only, minus some. Of around 92,000 clones listed, under 90% are singletons. The sample consisted of peripheral blood, taken on day 0 of AZD1222 vaccination. The chain carries TRBV19 and TRBJ1-2; 9 nucleotides line up with TRBD1. The TCR originated in an adult in good health. The CDR3 reads CASRLTGGRGYTF. CDR3 DNA: TGTGCCAGTCGGTTGACAGGGGGTCGTGGCTACACCTTC.